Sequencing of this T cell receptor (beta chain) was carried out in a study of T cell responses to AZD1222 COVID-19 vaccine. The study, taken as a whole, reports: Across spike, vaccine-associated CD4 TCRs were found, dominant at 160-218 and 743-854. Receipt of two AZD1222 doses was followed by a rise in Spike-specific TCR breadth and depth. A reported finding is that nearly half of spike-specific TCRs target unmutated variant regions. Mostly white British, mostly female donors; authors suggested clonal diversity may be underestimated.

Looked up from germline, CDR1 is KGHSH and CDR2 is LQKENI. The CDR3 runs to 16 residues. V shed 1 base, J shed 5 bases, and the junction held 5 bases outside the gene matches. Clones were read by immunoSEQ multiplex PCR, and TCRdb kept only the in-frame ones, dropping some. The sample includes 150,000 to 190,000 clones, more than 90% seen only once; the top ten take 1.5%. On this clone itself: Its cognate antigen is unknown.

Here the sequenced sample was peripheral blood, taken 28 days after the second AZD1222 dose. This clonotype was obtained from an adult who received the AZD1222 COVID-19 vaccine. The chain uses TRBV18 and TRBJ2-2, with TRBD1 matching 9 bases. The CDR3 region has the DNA TGTGCCAGCTCACCACAGTTGACAGGGGGGACCGGGGAGCTGTTTTTT. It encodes CASSPQLTGGTGELFF.